This TCR beta chain is from a study of blood T cell repertoires in COVID-19 (TCRdb year 2020). Background on the whole study: The collaborator samples originated in the United States, Italy and Spain and spanned the acute and convalescent phases of COVID-19. The material from the prospective study consisted of cDNA or gDNA derived from T cells, B-cell-depleted T cells, or PBMCs. The dataset comprised deeply sampled blood TCRbeta repertoires from subjects exposed to, actively infected with, or recovered from COVID-19. The repertoires were made available in a free public database intended to serve as a resource for research on the immune response to SARS-CoV-2. Samples came from the ongoing ImmuneRACE study (first 160 participants) plus 1,254 subjects from 6 global collaborators. A de-identified subject ID, COVID-19 status, age in years and sex were almost always included in the sample metadata. Where available, HLA class I and class II types were obtained from metadata supplied by the sample provider rather than from assay-based typing. Study-level results and caveats: The amount of clinical and demographic metadata varied by source and participant and was provided uncurated.

Each collaborating institution followed its own protocols to collect whole blood in K2EDTA tubes. For TCRbeta analysis, collaborator samples were shipped as frozen whole blood, as isolated PBMCs, or as DNA extracted from either sample type. This clone was observed a single time. Its cognate antigen has yet to be identified. No base-level quality is on record; no much larger clone is a single base apart. The germline V gene gives CDR1 as SGHDT and CDR2 as YYEEEE. The V and J ends are trimmed by 1 base and 0 bases, leaving 10 bases between them. From its cysteine to its phenylalanine, the CDR3 spans 15 amino acids. The sequence is cut down to CDR3 DNA, 45 bases in frame from base 1. The immunoSEQ Assay, a bias-controlled multiplex PCR, was used to amplify TCRbeta CDR3 regions from genomic DNA. For the original study's pipeline: The number of nucleated cells in each sample was estimated by amplification of reference gene primers within the assay. To quantify the absolute abundance of each unique TCRbeta CDR3 rearrangement, sequence reads were collapsed and filtered. For each sample, productive Simpson clonality was calculated by taking the square root of Simpson's diversity index across productive rearrangements. TCRdb took over this immuneACCESS table, retaining in-frame rearrangements with V and J assigned. Such tables are incomplete; in checked studies, under half of the missing clones stem from an unresolved V gene, and the remainder is unexplained. The V and J calls and clone size are taken from that table; D and trimming were inferred from the DNA. This sample is represented by some 170,000 clones; approximately 79% of them were singletons. The ten biggest clones cover about 26% of the sample.

The TCR was taken from a woman in her 70s with acute or convalescent COVID-19. This chain joins TRBV5-6 to TRBJ1-1; matching of 5 bases hints at TRBD1 as the D gene. Sample: peripheral blood. The CDR3: CASSLLQALNTEAFF. The sequence in DNA is TGTGCCAGCAGCTTGTTACAGGCCCTGAACACTGAAGCTTTCTTT.